Given below is one T cell receptor beta chain in context. What it binds is unknown. V lost 6 bases, J lost 4 bases, and 8 bases stayed unmatched. Germline assignment: CDR1 SSHAT and CDR2 FNYEAQ (reference sequence). The CDR3 has 14 residues. This sample stems from a study of graft-versus-host responses after intestinal transplantation. TCRdb's copy holds only in-frame clones and misses some; the assay was immunoSEQ multiplex PCR. The sample consists of about 88,000 clones, around 93% of them appearing once. The input for sequencing was unstimulated CD4+ T cells sorted from spleen or lymph node cells, taken before transplant. The TCR was taken from a human donor who was the organ donor for an intestinal transplant. The chain combines TRBV7-7 with TRBJ1-2; 7 positions match TRBD1. CDR3 amino acids: CASRLEDRPYGYTF. CDR3 DNA sequence: TGTGCCAGCAGACTCGAGGACAGGCCCTATGGCTACACCTTC.